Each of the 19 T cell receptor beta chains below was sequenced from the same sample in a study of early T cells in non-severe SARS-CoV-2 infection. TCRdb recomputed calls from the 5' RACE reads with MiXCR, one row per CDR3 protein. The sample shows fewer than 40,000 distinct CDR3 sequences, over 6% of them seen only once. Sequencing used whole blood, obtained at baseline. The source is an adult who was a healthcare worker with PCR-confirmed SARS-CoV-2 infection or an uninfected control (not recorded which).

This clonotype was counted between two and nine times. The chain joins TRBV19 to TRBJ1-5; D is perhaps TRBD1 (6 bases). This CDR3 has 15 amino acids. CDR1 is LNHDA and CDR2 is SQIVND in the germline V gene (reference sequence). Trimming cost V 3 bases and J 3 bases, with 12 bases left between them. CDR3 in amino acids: CASSIGGGINQPQHF. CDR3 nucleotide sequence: TGTGCCAGTAGTATTGGAGGGGGAATCAATCAGCCCCAGCATTTT.

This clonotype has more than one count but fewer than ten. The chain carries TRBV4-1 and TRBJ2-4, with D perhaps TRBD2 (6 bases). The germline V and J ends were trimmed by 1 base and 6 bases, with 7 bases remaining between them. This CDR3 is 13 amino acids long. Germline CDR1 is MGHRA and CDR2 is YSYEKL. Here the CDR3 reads CASSQVGGNIQYF. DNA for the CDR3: TGCGCCAGCAGCCAAGTGGGGGGAAACATTCAGTACTTC.

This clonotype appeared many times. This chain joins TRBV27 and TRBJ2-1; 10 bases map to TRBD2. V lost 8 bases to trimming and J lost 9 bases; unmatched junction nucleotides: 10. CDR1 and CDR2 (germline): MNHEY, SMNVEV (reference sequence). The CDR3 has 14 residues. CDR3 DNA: TGTGCCAGCTTCACTAGCGGGATATCTAGTGAGCAGTTCTTC. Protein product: CASFTSGISSEQFF.

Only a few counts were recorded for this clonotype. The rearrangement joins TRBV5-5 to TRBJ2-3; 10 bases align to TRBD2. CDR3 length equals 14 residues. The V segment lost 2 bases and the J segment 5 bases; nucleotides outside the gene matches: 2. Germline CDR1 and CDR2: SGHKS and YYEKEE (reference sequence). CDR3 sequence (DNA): TGTGCCAGCAGCTTTGGGACTAGCGAAGATACGCAGTATTTT. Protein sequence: CASSFGTSEDTQYF.

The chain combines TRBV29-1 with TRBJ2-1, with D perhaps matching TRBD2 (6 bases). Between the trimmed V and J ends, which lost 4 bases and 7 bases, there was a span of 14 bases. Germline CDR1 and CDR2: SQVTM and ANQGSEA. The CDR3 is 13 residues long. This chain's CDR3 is CSVGAGGANEQFF. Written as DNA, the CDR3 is TGCAGCGTTGGGGCGGGCGGGGCGAATGAGCAGTTCTTC.

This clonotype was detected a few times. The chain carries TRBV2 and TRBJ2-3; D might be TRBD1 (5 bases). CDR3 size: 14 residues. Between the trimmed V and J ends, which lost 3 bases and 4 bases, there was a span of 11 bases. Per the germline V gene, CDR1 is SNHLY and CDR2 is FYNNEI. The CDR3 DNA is TGTGCCAGCAGTGATCGCCAGGGCGCAGATACGCAGTATTTT. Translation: CASSDRQGADTQYF.

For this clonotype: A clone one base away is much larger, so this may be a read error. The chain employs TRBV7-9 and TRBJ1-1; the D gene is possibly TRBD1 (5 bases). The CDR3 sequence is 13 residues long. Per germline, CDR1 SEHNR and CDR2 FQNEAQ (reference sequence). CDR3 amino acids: CASTPGSNTEASF. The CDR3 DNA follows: TGTGCCAGCACCCCAGGGAGTAACACTGAAGCTTCCTTT. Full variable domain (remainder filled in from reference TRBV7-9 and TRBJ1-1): DTGVSQNPRHKITKRGQNVTFRCDPISEHNRLYWYRQTLGQGPEFLTYFQNEAQLEKSRLLSDRFSAERPKGSFSTLEIQRTEQGDSAMYLCASTPGSNTEASFGQGTRLTVV.

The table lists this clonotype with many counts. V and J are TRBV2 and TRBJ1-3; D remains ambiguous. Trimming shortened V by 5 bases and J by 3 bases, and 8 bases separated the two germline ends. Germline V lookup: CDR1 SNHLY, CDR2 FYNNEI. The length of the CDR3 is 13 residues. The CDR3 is CASSPLIGNTIYF. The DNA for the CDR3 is TGTGCCAGCAGTCCCCTTATTGGAAACACCATATATTTT.

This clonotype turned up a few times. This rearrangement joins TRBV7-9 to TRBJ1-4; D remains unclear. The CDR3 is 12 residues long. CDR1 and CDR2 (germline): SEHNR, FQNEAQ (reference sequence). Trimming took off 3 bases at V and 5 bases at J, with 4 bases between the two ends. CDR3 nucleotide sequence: TGTGCCAGCAGCTTCGGGAATGAAAAACTGTTTTTT. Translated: CASSFGNEKLFF. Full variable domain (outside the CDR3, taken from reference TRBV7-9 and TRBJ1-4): DTGVSQNPRHKITKRGQNVTFRCDPISEHNRLYWYRQTLGQGPEFLTYFQNEAQLEKSRLLSDRFSAERPKGSFSTLEIQRTEQGDSAMYLCASSFGNEKLFFGSGTQLSVL.

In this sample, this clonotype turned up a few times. CDR3 sequence reads: CASSVEAGQGGRMNTEAFF. CDR3 in DNA: TGTGCCAGCAGCGTAGAGGCGGGACAGGGGGGAAGGATGAACACTGAAGCTTTCTTT. The chain is built from TRBV9 and TRBJ1-1, with 11 nucleotides matching TRBD1. This CDR3 is 19 amino acids long. The ends lost 0 bases at V and 0 bases at J; junction bases unmatched: 10. Germline V gives CDR1 SGDLS, CDR2 YYNGEE. The complete variable domain, with remaining parts taken from reference TRBV9 and TRBJ1-1, reads DSGVTQTPKHLITATGQRVTLRCSPRSGDLSVYWYQQSLDQGLQFLIQYYNGEERAKGNILERFSAQQFPDLHSELNLSSLELGDSALYFCASSVEAGQGGRMNTEAFFGQGTRLTVV.

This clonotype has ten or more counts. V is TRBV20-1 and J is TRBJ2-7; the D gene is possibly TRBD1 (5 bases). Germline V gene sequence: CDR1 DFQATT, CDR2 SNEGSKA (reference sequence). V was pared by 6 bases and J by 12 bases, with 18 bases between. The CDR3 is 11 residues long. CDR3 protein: CSARQGRNRYF. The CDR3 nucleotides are TGCAGTGCCCGGCAGGGTCGTAATCGGTACTTC.

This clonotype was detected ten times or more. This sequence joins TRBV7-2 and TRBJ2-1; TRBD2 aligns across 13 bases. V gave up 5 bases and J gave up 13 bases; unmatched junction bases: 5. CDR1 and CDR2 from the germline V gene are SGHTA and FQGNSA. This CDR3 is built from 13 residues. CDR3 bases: TGTGCCAGCAGCCCTGGACTAGCGGGAGTTCAGTTCTTC. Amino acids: CASSPGLAGVQFF.

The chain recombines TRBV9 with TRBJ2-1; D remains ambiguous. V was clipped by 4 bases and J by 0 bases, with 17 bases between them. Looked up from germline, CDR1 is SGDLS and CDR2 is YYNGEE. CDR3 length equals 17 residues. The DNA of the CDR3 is TGTGCCAGCAGCACCACCTATAGGCCCAGCTCCTACAATGAGCAGTTCTTC. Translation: CASSTTYRPSSYNEQFF.

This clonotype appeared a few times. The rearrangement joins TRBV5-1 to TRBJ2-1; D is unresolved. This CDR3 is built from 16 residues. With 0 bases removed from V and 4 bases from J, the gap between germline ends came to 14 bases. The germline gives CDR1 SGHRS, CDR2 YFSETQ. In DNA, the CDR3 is TGCGCCAGCAGCTTGGAAGGCGTAATAGGATACAATGAGCAGTTCTTC. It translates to CASSLEGVIGYNEQFF.

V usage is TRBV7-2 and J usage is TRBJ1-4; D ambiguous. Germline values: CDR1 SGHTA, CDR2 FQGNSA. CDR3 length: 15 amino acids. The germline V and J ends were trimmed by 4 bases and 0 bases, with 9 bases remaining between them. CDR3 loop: CASSSRSSTNEKLFF. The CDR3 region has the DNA TGTGCCAGCAGCTCCCGGTCTTCAACTAATGAAAAACTGTTTTTT.

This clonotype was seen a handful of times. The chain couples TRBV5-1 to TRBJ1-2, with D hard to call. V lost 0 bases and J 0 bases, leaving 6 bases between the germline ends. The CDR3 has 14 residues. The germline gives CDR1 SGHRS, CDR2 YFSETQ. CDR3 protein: CASSLDTPNYGYTF. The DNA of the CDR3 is TGCGCCAGCAGCTTGGATACACCTAACTATGGCTACACCTTC.

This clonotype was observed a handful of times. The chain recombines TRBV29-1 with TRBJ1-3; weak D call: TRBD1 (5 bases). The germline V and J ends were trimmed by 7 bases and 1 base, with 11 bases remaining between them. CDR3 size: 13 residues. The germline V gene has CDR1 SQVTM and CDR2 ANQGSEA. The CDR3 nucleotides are TGCAGCGCAGACCAGGGATCTGGAAACACCATATATTTT. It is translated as CSADQGSGNTIYF.

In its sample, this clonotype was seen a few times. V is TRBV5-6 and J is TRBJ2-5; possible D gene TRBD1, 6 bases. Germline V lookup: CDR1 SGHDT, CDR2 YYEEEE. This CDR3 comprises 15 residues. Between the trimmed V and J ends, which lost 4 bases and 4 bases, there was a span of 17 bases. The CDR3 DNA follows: TGTGCCAGCAGCCCCCGAGGGGGAGTGAGAGAGACCCAGTACTTC. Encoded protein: CASSPRGGVRETQYF.

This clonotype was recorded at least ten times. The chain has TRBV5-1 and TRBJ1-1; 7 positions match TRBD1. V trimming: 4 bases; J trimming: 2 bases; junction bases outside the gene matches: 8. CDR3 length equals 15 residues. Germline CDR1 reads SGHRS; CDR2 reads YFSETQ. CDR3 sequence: CASSLTTGANTEAFF. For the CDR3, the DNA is TGCGCCAGCAGCCTTACTACAGGGGCTAACACTGAAGCTTTCTTT.